These T cell receptor beta chains were read from a single sample in a study of OX40 agonist ivuxolimab in advanced cancers. Profiled with immunoSEQ multiplex PCR; TCRdb holds only in-frame clones, not every one. The sample has approximately 84,000 clones, approximately 88% seen once. This material consisted of CD4+ or CD8+ T cells sorted from blood, taken in a trial of the OX40 agonist ivuxolimab. All receptors derive from an adult with an advanced solid tumor such as melanoma, head and neck, liver or kidney cancer. CDR3s include the opening cysteine and the closing phenylalanine or tryptophan. The D gene is left open where the match is weak. Part of the rows lack a size; the others show once, few, many or a class for expanded clones.

V,J,D,size,DNA,CDR3
TRBV12-5,TRBJ2-6,.,few,TGTGCTAGTGGTGTGCACGCTTCAGGACAAAGTCGGGCCAACGTCCTGACTTTC,CASGVHASGQSRANVLTF
TRBV19,TRBJ2-1,.,.,TGTGCCACCGCAGCTAGAGGGGCCTCCTACAATGAGCAGTTCTTC,CATAARGASYNEQFF
TRBV6-6,TRBJ2-3,.,once,TGTGCCAACAGGAAAAGACAGACCACAGATACGCAGTATTTT,CANRKRQTTDTQYF
TRBV11-2,TRBJ2-5,.,.,TGTGCCAGCAGCCCATCGAACATGGGGCAAGAGACCCAGTACTTC,CASSPSNMGQETQYF
TRBV2,TRBJ2-5,.,.,TGTGCCAGCACTAGAGGAAGGGGGGGGCAAGAGACCCAGTACTTC,CASTRGRGGQETQYF
TRBV6-6,TRBJ2-5,.,.,TGTGCCAGCAGTTACAATCGGGAATCGACCCAGTACTTC,CASSYNRESTQYF
TRBV7-6,TRBJ1-1,.,.,TGTGCCAGCAGCTTAGGCCGGACCGCCAATGCTGAAGCTTTCTTT,CASSLGRTANAEAFF
TRBV19,TRBJ1-1,.,.,TGTGCCAGTACCCGGGTGGGTTACACTGAAGCTTTCTTT,CASTRVGYTEAFF
TRBV7-2,TRBJ1-1,.,few,TGTGCCAGCAGGAATAATCTTGACACTGAAGCTTTCTTT,CASRNNLDTEAFF
TRBV27,TRBJ1-2,.,.,TGTGCCAGCTCCACCGGGGGCTATGGCTACACCTTC,CASSTGGYGYTF
TRBV18,TRBJ1-6,.,.,TGTGCCAGCTCGCCGGACAGTTCCGATTCACCCCTCCACTTT,CASSPDSSDSPLHF
TRBV30,TRBJ1-1,TRBD1,.,TGTGCCTGGGCAGGGGGCCGCACTGAAGCTTTCTTT,CAWAGGRTEAFF
TRBV27,TRBJ1-5,.,.,TGTGCCAGCAGTTTATCCCATCCGGGGCCCCAGCATTTT,CASSLSHPGPQHF
TRBV28,TRBJ1-2,TRBD1,.,TGTGCCAGCAGTAATACCGGGACAGGGGAAGGCTACACCTTC,CASSNTGTGEGYTF
TRBV4-3,TRBJ2-1,TRBD2,.,TGCGCCAGCAGCCAAGGACTAGCGGGGGGGGACAATGAGCAGTTCTTC,CASSQGLAGGDNEQFF
TRBV7-2,TRBJ1-2,TRBD1,.,TGTGCCAGCAGCTTAGCCTTGGGACAGGGAGAAGGGTATGGCTACACCTTC,CASSLALGQGEGYGYTF
TRBV5-6,TRBJ1-6,.,.,TGTGCCAGCAGCTTCCTTCCTACAGGGTATAATTCACCCCTCCACTTT,CASSFLPTGYNSPLHF
TRBV9,TRBJ2-1,TRBD1,.,TGTGCCAGCAGCGTACTCCAACAGGGGTGGCAGTTCTTC,CASSVLQQGWQFF
TRBV9,TRBJ1-1,.,.,TGTGCCAGCAGCCTCCTCACCGGGACGAACACTGAAGCTTTCTTT,CASSLLTGTNTEAFF
TRBV19,TRBJ1-4,.,.,TGTGCCAGTAGTAAAAGGACTGGCTCCATAAAAAAACTGTTTTTT,CASSKRTGSIKKLFF
TRBV6-1,TRBJ2-5,.,.,TGTGCCAGCAGTGTGGGCCATCGGGAGACCCAGTACTTC,CASSVGHRETQYF
TRBV10-3,TRBJ1-6,.,.,TGTGCCATCGGGGCGGGTGCGGCAGGGAATTCACCCCTCCACTTT,CAIGAGAAGNSPLHF
TRBV6-6,TRBJ1-5,TRBD1,.,TGTGCCAGCAGTTACTCACGGACAGGGGATCAGCCCCAGCATTTT,CASSYSRTGDQPQHF
TRBV4-1,TRBJ1-2,.,.,TGCGCCAGCAGCCTAACCGGAGTCTCCGACTATGGCTACACCTTC,CASSLTGVSDYGYTF
TRBV4-2,TRBJ2-2,.,.,TGTGCCAGCAGCCAAGAGGCCGGGGAGCTGTTTTTT,CASSQEAGELFF
TRBV15,TRBJ1-5,.,.,TGTGCCACCAGCAGAGGCCAGGACCAGTGGAGCAATCAGCCCCAGCATTTT,CATSRGQDQWSNQPQHF
TRBV7-3,TRBJ2-3,TRBD1,.,TGTGCCAGCAGCTTCGGTAACAGGGGCCCAGATACGCAGTATTTT,CASSFGNRGPDTQYF
TRBV7-9,TRBJ2-3,.,few,TGTGCCAGCAGCGAAGTCGGGTTCACAGATACGCAGTATTTT,CASSEVGFTDTQYF
TRBV6-4,TRBJ2-1,.,.,TGTGCCAGCAGTGACCAGTTTAGGAGCTCCTACAATGAGCAGTTCTTC,CASSDQFRSSYNEQFF
TRBV11-3,TRBJ2-3,.,.,TGTGCCAGCGAGGGCGGGGCCACAGATACGCAGTATTTT,CASEGGATDTQYF
TRBV2,TRBJ1-1,.,.,TGTGCCAGCAGTGAATTAAACCGGCAGAACACTGAAGCTTTCTTT,CASSELNRQNTEAFF
TRBV11-2,TRBJ2-2,TRBD1,.,TGTGCCAGCGGGGCTCTCAGGGGGCGAGTAGGGAACACCGGGGAGCTGTTTTTT,CASGALRGRVGNTGELFF
TRBV6-1,TRBJ1-1,.,.,TGTGCCAGCAGTGAAGTCAGGGCGGCAGATGAAGCTTTCTTT,CASSEVRAADEAFF
TRBV7-9,TRBJ2-3,.,.,TGTGCCAGCAGCCCCCGGGGCAGCGGTTCCACAGATACGCAGTATTTT,CASSPRGSGSTDTQYF
TRBV15,TRBJ2-1,.,.,TGTGCCACCAGCAGAGATGAGTTCGATTCCTCCTACAATGAGCAGTTCTTC,CATSRDEFDSSYNEQFF
TRBV7-9,TRBJ1-2,.,.,TGTGCCAGCAGCTTTGGGGGTCACGGTGGCTACACCTTC,CASSFGGHGGYTF
TRBV7-9,TRBJ1-2,TRBD1,.,TGTGCCAGCAGCTTAGTAGTGTCAGGGGGCGATGGCTACACCTTC,CASSLVVSGGDGYTF
TRBV6-6,TRBJ1-1,TRBD1,.,TGTGCCAGCAGCCTCAGGGGGAGGACTGAAGCTTTCTTT,CASSLRGRTEAFF
TRBV18,TRBJ1-4,.,.,TGTGCCAGCTCATCGGAGGACGGTAATGAAAAACTGTTTTTT,CASSSEDGNEKLFF
TRBV2,TRBJ2-2,.,few,TGTGCCAGCAGTGAAGCCAGGGCAAACACCGGGGAGCTGTTTTTT,CASSEARANTGELFF
TRBV5-1,TRBJ2-2,TRBD2,.,TGCGCCAGCAGCGCAGGGACTAGCGGGGGCACCGGGGAGCTGTTTTTT,CASSAGTSGGTGELFF
TRBV6-4,TRBJ1-1,TRBD1,.,TGTGCCAGTCCCAAGAGGACAGGGACGAACACTGAAGCTTTCTTT,CASPKRTGTNTEAFF
TRBV6-5,TRBJ2-5,.,once,TGTGCCAGCAGTTACGATCTGTTGGGAGAGACCCAGTACTTC,CASSYDLLGETQYF
TRBV29-1,TRBJ1-1,.,.,TGCAGCGGGTGGGCCCAGCACACTGAAGCTTTCTTT,CSGWAQHTEAFF
TRBV4-2,TRBJ1-6,TRBD1,few,TGTGCCAGCAGCCAAGATAGGACAGGGAGGTCACCCCTCCACTTT,CASSQDRTGRSPLHF
TRBV7-2,TRBJ1-1,.,.,TGTGCCAGCAGCTTAACCGCCTGGGACACTGAAGCTTTCTTT,CASSLTAWDTEAFF
TRBV11-2,TRBJ1-2,TRBD1,.,TGTGCCAGCAGCCGACAGGGGGACAATGGCTACACCTTC,CASSRQGDNGYTF